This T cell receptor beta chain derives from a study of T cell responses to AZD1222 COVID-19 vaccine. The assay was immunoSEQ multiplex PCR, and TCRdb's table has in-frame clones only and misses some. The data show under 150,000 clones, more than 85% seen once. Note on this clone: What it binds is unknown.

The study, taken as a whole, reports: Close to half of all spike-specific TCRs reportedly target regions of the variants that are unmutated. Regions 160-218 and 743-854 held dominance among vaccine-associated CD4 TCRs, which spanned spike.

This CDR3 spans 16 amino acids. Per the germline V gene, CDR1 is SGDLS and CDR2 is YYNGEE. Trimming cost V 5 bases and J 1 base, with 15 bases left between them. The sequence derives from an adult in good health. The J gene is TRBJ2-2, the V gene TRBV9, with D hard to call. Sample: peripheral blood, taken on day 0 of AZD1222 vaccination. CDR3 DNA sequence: TGTGCCAGCAGTCTCAGGACCAACCAGAACACCGGGGAGCTGTTTTTT. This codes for CASSLRTNQNTGELFF.